Below, 17 T cell receptor beta chains from the same sample are listed, as sequenced in a study of T cell responses to AZD1222 COVID-19 vaccine (dated by TCRdb to about 2021). The library relied on the immunoSEQ multiplex PCR assay. TCRdb limited this immuneACCESS table to in-frame rearrangements with V and J called. A share of clones is missing; checked studies link under half to unresolved V genes, and the rest is unexplained. This sample has about 80,000 clones in its table, and roughly 88% of those were observed once. The top ten hold around 3.5% of the sample. What this sample's time point label stands for: about 28 days (+/-7) after the second vaccine dose. Sequences were derived from peripheral blood, sampled 28 days after the second AZD1222 dose. The receptors shown here come from an adult who received the AZD1222 COVID-19 vaccine.

The chain links TRBV24-1 to TRBJ2-7, with 9 bases that match TRBD1. The CDR3 sequence is 17 residues long. Germline loops: CDR1 KGHDR, CDR2 SFDVKD. With V trimmed by 3 bases and J by 5 bases, 13 bases remained unmatched. Here the CDR3 DNA reads TGTGCCACCAGTGATCCTCCGGGACAGGGAAGAGTCCACGAGCAGTACTTC. Its protein product is CATSDPPGQGRVHEQYF.

The CDR3 region is CASTPDPGLAGNEQFF. The CDR3 DNA sequence: TGTGCCAGCACGCCCGACCCGGGCCTAGCGGGCAATGAGCAGTTCTTC. V usage is TRBV28 and J usage is TRBJ2-1; TRBD2 aligns across 8 bases. This CDR3 comprises 16 residues. The V and J ends lost 7 bases and 6 bases, in that order; junction bases with no gene match: 14. From germline, CDR1 is MDHEN and CDR2 SYDVKM.

This clone was detected only a few times. This rearrangement joins TRBV7-3 to TRBJ1-1; TRBD1 might be the D (6 bases). The CDR3 loop spans 14 amino acids. Germline CDR1 is SGHTA and CDR2 is FQGTGA. V gave up 9 bases and J gave up 0 bases, with 14 bases separating them. CDR3 coding DNA: TGTGCCAGTAAAATAGGGGGGATGAACACTGAAGCTTTCTTT. Protein sequence: CASKIGGMNTEAFF.

The chain links TRBV2 to TRBJ1-5; 7 bases are a match to TRBD1. The CDR3 length is 13 residues. With V trimmed by 8 bases and J by 6 bases, 7 bases remained unmatched. Germline V gene data show CDR1 as SNHLY and CDR2 as FYNNEI. The CDR3 here is CASHSQGTQPQHF. The CDR3 nucleotides read TGTGCCAGCCATTCACAGGGGACTCAGCCCCAGCATTTT.

The chain is built from TRBV11-3 and TRBJ2-2; 16 bases map to TRBD2. This CDR3 contains 19 residues. Germline CDR1 is SGHNT and CDR2 is YENEEA. V lost 2 bases to trimming and J lost 4 bases; unmatched junction nucleotides: 7. The CDR3 DNA follows: TGTGCCAGCAGCTTAACGGGACTAGCGGGAGGGCCGGGCACCGGGGAGCTGTTTTTT. Its protein product is CASSLTGLAGGPGTGELFF.

The chain has TRBV19 and TRBJ1-1; D gene ambiguous. The CDR3 is made up of 15 amino acids. Trimming shortened V by 3 bases and J by 3 bases, and 14 bases separated the two germline ends. CDR1 LNHDA and CDR2 SQIVND come from the germline V gene (reference sequence). CDR3 sequence (DNA): TGTGCCAGTAGTATTGGCGGAGGGCGGCACACTGAAGCTTTCTTT. It yields the protein CASSIGGGRHTEAFF.

This chain joins TRBV19 and TRBJ1-2; no clear D gene. The V and J ends lost 7 bases and 4 bases respectively, with 19 bases between them. Germline lookup yields CDR1 LNHDA and CDR2 SQIVND (reference sequence). The CDR3 has 15 residues. This CDR3 is CASNPFYYEPYGYTF. In DNA form, the CDR3 reads TGTGCCAGTAACCCGTTTTATTACGAACCCTATGGCTACACCTTC.

V is TRBV7-2 and J is TRBJ1-2; D is perhaps TRBD1 (6 bases). The CDR3 loop spans 14 amino acids. Per germline, CDR1 SGHTA and CDR2 FQGNSA. The V and J ends lost 2 bases and 4 bases respectively, with 11 bases between them. Written as DNA, the CDR3 is TGTGCCAGCAGCTTAAGGACAGTCCTCTATGGCTACACCTTC. It encodes CASSLRTVLYGYTF. Supplemented by reference TRBV7-2 and TRBJ1-2, the full variable domain reads GAGVSQSPSNKVTEKGKDVELRCDPISGHTALYWYRQSLGQGLEFLIYFQGNSAPDKSGLPSDRFSAERTGGSVSTLTIQRTQQEDSAVYLCASSLRTVLYGYTFGSGTRLTVV.

This chain connects TRBV6-5 to TRBJ1-5, with 7 bases lining up with TRBD1. Trimming cost V 6 bases and J 7 bases; bases outside gene matches: 12. Germline CDR1 reads MNHEY; CDR2 reads SVGAGI. The CDR3 contains 15 residues. CDR3 loop: CASRPGTDRVQPQHF. The CDR3 nucleotides read TGTGCCAGCAGACCAGGGACAGATCGGGTACAGCCCCAGCATTTT.

This chain uses TRBV2 with TRBJ2-2, with 16 bases that match TRBD2. CDR3 length: 16 amino acids. Trimming cost V 6 bases and J 7 bases; bases outside gene matches: 5. Germline V gene data show CDR1 as SNHLY and CDR2 as FYNNEI. This CDR3 is CASRGLAGGYDGELFF. The CDR3 nucleotides read TGTGCCAGCAGGGGACTAGCGGGAGGGTATGACGGGGAGCTGTTTTTT.

The chain has TRBV9 and TRBJ2-2; 7 nucleotides match TRBD1. Germline lookup yields CDR1 SGDLS and CDR2 YYNGEE. With V trimmed by 1 base and J by 3 bases, 3 bases remained unmatched. CDR3 length equals 15 residues. The CDR3 sequence: CASSVTTGDTGELFF. The CDR3 DNA sequence: TGTGCCAGCAGCGTAACTACAGGGGACACCGGGGAGCTGTTTTTT.

The V and J genes are TRBV7-3 and TRBJ2-5; the match to TRBD2 covers 14 bases. The V segment lost 5 bases and the J segment 4 bases; nucleotides outside the gene matches: 3. This CDR3 spans 15 amino acids. The germline V gene has CDR1 SGHTA and CDR2 FQGTGA. The CDR3 reads CASSIGLAGGETQYF. CDR3 DNA: TGTGCCAGCAGCATTGGACTAGCGGGGGGAGAGACCCAGTACTTC.

This clone was seen a handful of times. The rearrangement links TRBV13 to TRBJ2-7, with D possibly called TRBD1 or TRBD2 (6 bases each). The germline CDR1 and CDR2 sequences are PRHDT and FYEKMQ (reference sequence). V was trimmed by 6 bases and J by 4 bases, leaving 19 bases between them. The CDR3 is 15 amino acids. CDR3 loop: CASSRGTPWGYEQYF. The CDR3 coding sequence is TGTGCCAGCAGTCGGGGGACACCGTGGGGTTACGAGCAGTACTTC.

The gene calls are TRBV19 and TRBJ1-1, with 7 bases matching TRBD1. After removal of 4 bases from V and 1 base from J, the junction contained 6 bases not matched to a gene. CDR1 is LNHDA, CDR2 SQIVND, per germline (reference sequence). The CDR3 runs to 15 residues. CDR3 nucleotide sequence: TGTGCCAGTAGTAACCACAGGGGCGGGAACACTGAAGCTTTCTTT. It specifies CASSNHRGGNTEAFF.

J is TRBJ2-2 and V is TRBV7-2, with 8 bases matching TRBD1. CDR3 length: 16 residues. CDR1 SGHTA and CDR2 FQGNSA come from the germline V gene. The ends lost 1 base at V and 6 bases at J; junction bases unmatched: 7. CDR3 region: CASSLVGQVLSGELFF. CDR3 nucleotide sequence: TGTGCCAGCAGCTTAGTGGGACAGGTTCTTTCCGGGGAGCTGTTTTTT. Full variable domain (rest looked up from reference TRBV7-2 and TRBJ2-2): GAGVSQSPSNKVTEKGKDVELRCDPISGHTALYWYRQSLGQGLEFLIYFQGNSAPDKSGLPSDRFSAERTGGSVSTLTIQRTQQEDSAVYLCASSLVGQVLSGELFFGEGSRLTVL.

This rearrangement joins TRBV5-8 to TRBJ1-2; possible D gene TRBD1, 5 bases. The CDR3 is 13 amino acids. Trimming removed 6 bases at V and 8 bases at J, with 17 bases between. Looked up from germline, CDR1 is SGHTS and CDR2 is YDEGEE. CDR3 sequence reads: CASMPQGSYGYTF. The CDR3 nucleotides are TGTGCCAGCATGCCCCAGGGATCGTACGGCTACACCTTC.

This chain uses TRBV21-1 with TRBJ2-1; the table names TRBD2, a call not compared with the DNA. TRBV21-1 is designated a pseudogene. The CDR3 sequence is 15 residues long. The CDR3, as DNA: TGTGCCAGCAGCAATTCGCTAGCGGGAGAAAATGAGCAGTTCTTC. Translated: CASSNSLAGENEQFF.